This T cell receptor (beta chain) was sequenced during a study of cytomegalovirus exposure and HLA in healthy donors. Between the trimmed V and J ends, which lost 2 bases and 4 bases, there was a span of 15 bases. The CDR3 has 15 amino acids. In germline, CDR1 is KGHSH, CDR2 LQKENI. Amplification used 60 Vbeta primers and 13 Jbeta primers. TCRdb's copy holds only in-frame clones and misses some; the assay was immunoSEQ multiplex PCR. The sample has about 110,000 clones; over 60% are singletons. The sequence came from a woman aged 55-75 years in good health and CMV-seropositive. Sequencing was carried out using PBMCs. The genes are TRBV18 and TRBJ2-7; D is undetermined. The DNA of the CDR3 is TGTGCCAGCTCACCATCAGGCTTTGGATTTTACGAGCAGTACTTC. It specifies CASSPSGFGFYEQYF.